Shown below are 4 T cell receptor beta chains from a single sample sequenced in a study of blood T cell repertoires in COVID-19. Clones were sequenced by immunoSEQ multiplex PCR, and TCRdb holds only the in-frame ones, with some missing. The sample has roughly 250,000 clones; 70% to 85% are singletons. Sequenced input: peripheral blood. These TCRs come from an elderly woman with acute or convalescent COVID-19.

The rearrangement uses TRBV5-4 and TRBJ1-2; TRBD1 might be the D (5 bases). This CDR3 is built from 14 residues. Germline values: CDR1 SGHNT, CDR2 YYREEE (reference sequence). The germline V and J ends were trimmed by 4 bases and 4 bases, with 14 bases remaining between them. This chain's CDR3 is CASSRGEQIYGYTF. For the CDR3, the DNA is TGTGCCAGCAGCCGGGGGGAGCAGATCTATGGCTACACCTTC.

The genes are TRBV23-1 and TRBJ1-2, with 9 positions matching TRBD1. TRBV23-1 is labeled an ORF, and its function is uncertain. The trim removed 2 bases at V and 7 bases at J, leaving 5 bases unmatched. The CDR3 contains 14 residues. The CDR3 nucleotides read TGCGCCAGCAGTCAAAACAGGGGGCTTAGTGGCTACACCTTC. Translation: CASSQNRGLSGYTF.

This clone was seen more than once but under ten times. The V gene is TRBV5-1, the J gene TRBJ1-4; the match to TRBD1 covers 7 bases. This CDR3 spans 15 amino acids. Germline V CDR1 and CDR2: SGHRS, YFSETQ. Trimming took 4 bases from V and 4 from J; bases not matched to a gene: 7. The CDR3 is CASSLGTAYNEKLFF. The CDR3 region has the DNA TGCGCCAGCAGCCTAGGGACAGCGTATAATGAAAAACTGTTTTTT.

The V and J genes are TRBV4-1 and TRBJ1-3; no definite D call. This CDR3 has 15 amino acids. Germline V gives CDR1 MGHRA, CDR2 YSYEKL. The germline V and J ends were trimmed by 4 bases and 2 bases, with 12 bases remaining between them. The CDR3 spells CASSPGLRAGNTIYF. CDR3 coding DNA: TGCGCCAGCAGCCCCGGACTGAGGGCTGGAAACACCATATATTTT.